Shown below are 11 T cell receptor beta chains from a single sample sequenced in a study of T cell responses to AZD1222 COVID-19 vaccine. Profiled with immunoSEQ multiplex PCR; TCRdb holds only in-frame clones, not every one. This table has over 100,000 clones, over 90% appearing once. The starting material was peripheral blood, obtained on day 0 of AZD1222 vaccination. The receptors shown here come from an adult in good health.

This chain joins TRBV7-9 and TRBJ1-2; D is uncertain. Germline values: CDR1 SEHNR, CDR2 FQNEAQ (reference sequence). This CDR3 is built from 11 residues. V shed 6 bases and J shed 7 bases, with 9 bases lying between them. The CDR3 DNA is TGTGCCAGCAGGGAATTGGGTGGCTACACCTTC. This sequence encodes CASRELGGYTF. The variable domain in full, completed from reference TRBV7-9 and TRBJ1-2, reads DTGVSQNPRHKITKRGQNVTFRCDPISEHNRLYWYRQTLGQGPEFLTYFQNEAQLEKSRLLSDRFSAERPKGSFSTLEIQRTEQGDSAMYLCASRELGGYTFGSGTRLTVV.

The V and J genes are TRBV25-1 and TRBJ2-1; 9 nucleotides line up with TRBD1. Germline CDR1 MGHDK, CDR2 SYGVNS. V was pared by 2 bases and J by 7 bases, with 3 bases of the junction left unmatched. This CDR3 spans 14 amino acids. CDR3: CASSEHRGRNEQFF. As DNA, the CDR3 is TGTGCCAGCAGTGAACACAGGGGGCGGAATGAGCAGTTCTTC.

The gene calls are TRBV20-1 and TRBJ1-2; D may be TRBD1 (6 bases). CDR3 length equals 11 residues. Germline V lookup: CDR1 DFQATT, CDR2 SNEGSKA (reference sequence). Trimming took off 5 bases at V and 6 bases at J, with 10 bases between the two ends. The CDR3 DNA is TGCAGTGCTCAGGGGTTAGATGGCTACACCTTC. Its translation is CSAQGLDGYTF.

This clone has a handful of counts. V usage is TRBV6-1 and J usage is TRBJ1-5, with a weak D call TRBD1 (6 bases). Per germline, CDR1 MNHNS and CDR2 SASEGT. This CDR3 region has 18 residues. V was cut by 1 base and J by 6 bases, with 22 bases left in between. The CDR3 region is CASSEEGTLNVRGQPQHF. CDR3 coding DNA: TGTGCCAGCAGTGAAGAAGGGACACTTAATGTACGAGGTCAGCCCCAGCATTTT.

This chain joins TRBV2 and TRBJ1-5, with D maybe TRBD1 (5 bases). From germline, CDR1 is SNHLY and CDR2 FYNNEI. The length of the CDR3 is 15 residues. The V end lost 6 bases, the J end lost 0 bases, and 12 bases lay between the germline ends. The CDR3 DNA follows: TGTGCCAGCAGCAAAGAAGGGGTTAGCAATCAGCCCCAGCATTTT. Translating it yields CASSKEGVSNQPQHF.

The chain joins TRBV10-3 to TRBJ1-1; 8 bases match TRBD1. Trimming took 6 bases from V and 3 from J; bases not matched to a gene: 3. CDR1 ENHRY and CDR2 SYGVKD come from the germline V gene. This CDR3 region has 13 residues. The CDR3 DNA is TGTGCCATCAGCGAGACAGGGGACACTGAAGCTTTCTTT. This translates into CAISETGDTEAFF.

The chain has TRBV6-2 or TRBV6-3 and TRBJ1-5; D gene ambiguous. Between the trimmed V and J ends, which lost 2 bases and 3 bases, there was a span of 17 bases. Germline CDR1 reads MNHEY; CDR2 reads SVGEGT. The CDR3 contains 17 residues. The CDR3 spells CASSYETGQGINQPQHF. The DNA for the CDR3 is TGTGCCAGCAGTTACGAAACGGGCCAAGGGATCAATCAGCCCCAGCATTTT.

The CDR3 sequence: CATSYRKGLSHSPLHF. CDR3 bases: TGTGCCACCAGCTACCGAAAGGGACTCTCCCATTCACCCCTCCACTTT. The J gene is TRBJ1-6, the V gene TRBV15; D is perhaps TRBD1 (5 bases). CDR1 is LNHNV, CDR2 YYDKDF, per germline (reference sequence). Trimming cost V 5 bases and J 8 bases, with 19 bases left between them. The CDR3 sequence is 16 residues long.

This clone was found once. The V and J genes are TRBV9 and TRBJ1-1; D uncertain. Germline CDR1 reads SGDLS; CDR2 reads YYNGEE. The germline V and J ends were trimmed by 7 bases and 1 base, with 14 bases remaining between them. The CDR3 spans 14 residues. The CDR3 loop is CASSPGSGNTEAFF. CDR3 sequence (DNA): TGTGCCAGCTCCCCGGGTTCGGGGAACACTGAAGCTTTCTTT.

This chain connects TRBV5-4 to TRBJ2-1, with 8 nucleotides matching TRBD1. Germline CDR1 reads SGHNT; CDR2 reads YYREEE (reference sequence). The CDR3 has 15 amino acids. V trimming: 0 bases; J trimming: 5 bases; junction bases outside the gene matches: 4. The CDR3 sequence: CASSLAGQVHNEQFF. The CDR3 nucleotides are TGTGCCAGCAGCTTGGCGGGACAGGTGCACAATGAGCAGTTCTTC.

The chain uses TRBV6-2 or TRBV6-3 and TRBJ1-2, with D possibly matching TRBD1 (5 bases). V was pared by 5 bases and J by 4 bases, with 8 bases between. The CDR3 is 12 residues long. Looked up from germline, CDR1 is MNHEY and CDR2 is SVGEGT. As DNA, the CDR3 is TGTGCCAGCAGTGACGACAGCTATGGCTACACCTTC. Its translation is CASSDDSYGYTF.